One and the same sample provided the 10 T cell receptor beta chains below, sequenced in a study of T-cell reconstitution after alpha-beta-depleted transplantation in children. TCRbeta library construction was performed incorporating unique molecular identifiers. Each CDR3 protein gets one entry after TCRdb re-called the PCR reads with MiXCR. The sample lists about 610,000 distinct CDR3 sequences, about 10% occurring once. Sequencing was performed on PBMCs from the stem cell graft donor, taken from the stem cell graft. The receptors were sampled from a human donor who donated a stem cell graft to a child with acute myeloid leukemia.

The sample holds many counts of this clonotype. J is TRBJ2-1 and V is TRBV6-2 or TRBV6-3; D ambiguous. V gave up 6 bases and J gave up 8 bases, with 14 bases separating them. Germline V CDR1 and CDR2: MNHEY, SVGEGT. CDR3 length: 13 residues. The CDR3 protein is CASSQPGPYEQFF. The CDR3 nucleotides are TGTGCCAGCAGCCAACCCGGGCCCTATGAGCAGTTCTTC.

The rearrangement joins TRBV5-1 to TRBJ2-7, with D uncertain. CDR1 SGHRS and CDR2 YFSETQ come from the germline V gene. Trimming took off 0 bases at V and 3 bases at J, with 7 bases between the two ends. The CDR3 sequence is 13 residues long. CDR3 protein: CASSLVEDYEQYF. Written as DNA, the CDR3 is TGCGCCAGCAGCTTGGTAGAGGACTACGAGCAGTACTTC. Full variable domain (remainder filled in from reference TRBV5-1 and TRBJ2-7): KAGVTQTPRYLIKTRGQQVTLSCSPISGHRSVSWYQQTPGQGLQFLFEYFSETQRNKGNFPGRFSGRQFSNSRSEMNVSTLELGDSALYLCASSLVEDYEQYFGPGTRLTVT.

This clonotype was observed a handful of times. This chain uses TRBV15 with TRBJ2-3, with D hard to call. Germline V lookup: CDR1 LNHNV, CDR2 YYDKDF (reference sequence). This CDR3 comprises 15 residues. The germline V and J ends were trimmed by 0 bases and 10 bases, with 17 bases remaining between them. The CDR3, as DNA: TGTGCCACCAGCAGAGATCCACGTGAGCCGTCGGCGCAGTATTTT. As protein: CATSRDPREPSAQYF.

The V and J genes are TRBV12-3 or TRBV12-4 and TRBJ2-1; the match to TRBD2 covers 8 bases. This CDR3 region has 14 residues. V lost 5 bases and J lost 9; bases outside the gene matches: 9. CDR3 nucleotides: TGTGCCAGCAGTAGGGCGGGAGGTGAGGGTGAGCAGTTCTTC. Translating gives CASSRAGGEGEQFF.

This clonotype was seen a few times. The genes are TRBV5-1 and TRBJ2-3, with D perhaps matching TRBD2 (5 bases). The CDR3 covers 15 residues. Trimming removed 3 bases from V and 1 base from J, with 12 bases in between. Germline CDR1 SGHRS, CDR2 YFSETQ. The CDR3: CASSSSRVRTDTQYF. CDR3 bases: TGCGCCAGCAGCTCATCGCGGGTTCGCACAGATACGCAGTATTTT. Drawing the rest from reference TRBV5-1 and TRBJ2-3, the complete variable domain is KAGVTQTPRYLIKTRGQQVTLSCSPISGHRSVSWYQQTPGQGLQFLFEYFSETQRNKGNFPGRFSGRQFSNSRSEMNVSTLELGDSALYLCASSSSRVRTDTQYFGPGTRLTVL.

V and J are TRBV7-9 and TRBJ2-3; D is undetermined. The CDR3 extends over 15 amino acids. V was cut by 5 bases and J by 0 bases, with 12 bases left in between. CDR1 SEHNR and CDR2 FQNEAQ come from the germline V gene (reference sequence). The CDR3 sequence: CASSPGALSTDTQYF. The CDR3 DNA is TGTGCCAGCAGCCCCGGAGCGCTTAGCACAGATACGCAGTATTTT.

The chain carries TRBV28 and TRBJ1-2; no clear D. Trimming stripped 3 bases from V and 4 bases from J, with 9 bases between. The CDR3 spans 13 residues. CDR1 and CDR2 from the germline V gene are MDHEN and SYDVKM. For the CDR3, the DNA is TGTGCCAGCAGTTTTGCGGCCCCCTATGGCTACACCTTC. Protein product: CASSFAAPYGYTF.

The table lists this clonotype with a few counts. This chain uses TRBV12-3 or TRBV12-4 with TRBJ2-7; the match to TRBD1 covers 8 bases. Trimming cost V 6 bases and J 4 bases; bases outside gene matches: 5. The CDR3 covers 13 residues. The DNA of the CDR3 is TGTGCCAGCAGACCCCGACAGGGGTACGAGCAGTACTTC. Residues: CASRPRQGYEQYF.

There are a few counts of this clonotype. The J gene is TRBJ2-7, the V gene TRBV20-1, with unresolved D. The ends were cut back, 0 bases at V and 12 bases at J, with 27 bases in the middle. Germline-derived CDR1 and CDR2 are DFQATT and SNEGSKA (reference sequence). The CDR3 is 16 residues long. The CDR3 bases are TGCAGTGCTAGAGACCCTGGAGTGGATTCTCAGGTTCCTCCGTACTTC. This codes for CSARDPGVDSQVPPYF.

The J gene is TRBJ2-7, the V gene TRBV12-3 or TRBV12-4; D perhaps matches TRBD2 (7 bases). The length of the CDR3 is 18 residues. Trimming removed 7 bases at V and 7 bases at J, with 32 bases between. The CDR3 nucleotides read TGTGCCAGCACTCTCGTAGGCTTAGGGGGAGGGCCGAAAGAAGAGCAGTACTTC. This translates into CASTLVGLGGGPKEEQYF.